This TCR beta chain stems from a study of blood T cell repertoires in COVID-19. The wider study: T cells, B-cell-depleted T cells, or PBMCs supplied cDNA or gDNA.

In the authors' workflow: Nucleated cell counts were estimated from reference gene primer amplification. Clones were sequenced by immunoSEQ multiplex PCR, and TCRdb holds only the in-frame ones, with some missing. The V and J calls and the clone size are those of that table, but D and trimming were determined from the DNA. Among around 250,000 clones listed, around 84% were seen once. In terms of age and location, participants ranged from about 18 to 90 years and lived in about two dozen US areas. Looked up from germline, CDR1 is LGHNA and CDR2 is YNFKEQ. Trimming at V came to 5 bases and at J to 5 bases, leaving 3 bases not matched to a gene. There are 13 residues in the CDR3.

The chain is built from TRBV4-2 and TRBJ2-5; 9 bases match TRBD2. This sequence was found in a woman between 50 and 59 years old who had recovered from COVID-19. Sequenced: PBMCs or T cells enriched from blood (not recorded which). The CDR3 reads CASSSTSGETQYF. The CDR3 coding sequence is TGTGCCAGCAGCTCTACTAGCGGGGAGACCCAGTACTTC.